The 20 T cell receptor beta chains reported below all come from one sample, sequenced in a study of neurological immune-mediated disorders. TCRdb re-analysed the 5' RACE reads in MiXCR, keeping a single row per CDR3 protein. Of 20,000 to 25,000 distinct CDR3 sequences listed, roughly 17% were seen once; the top ten hold 7% to 9%. The sequenced material came from CD8+ T cells from blood. Receptors originate from a woman between 18 and 30 years old with multiple sclerosis.

By sample share, this clonotype is medium-sized. An end of the junction differs from the germline gene, which may be a read error. The gene calls are TRBV25-1 and TRBJ2-1; no clear D gene. The CDR3 is 12 residues long. Germline CDR1 and CDR2: MGHDK and SYGVNS. The CDR3 protein is CASSYSNNEQFF. The CDR3 nucleotides read TGTGCCAGCAGTTACTCCAACAATGAGCAGTTCTTC.

There are many counts of this clonotype. The rearrangement links TRBV20-1 to TRBJ2-1, with D possibly called TRBD1 or TRBD2 (6 bases each). V was cut by 8 bases and J by 7 bases, with 24 bases left in between. Germline lookup yields CDR1 DFQATT and CDR2 SNEGSKA (reference sequence). CDR3 length: 15 amino acids. This CDR3 is CSPRGETSGKNEQFF. As DNA, the CDR3 is TGCAGTCCAAGGGGGGAGACTAGTGGGAAGAATGAGCAGTTCTTC.

This clonotype was detected a few times. The J gene is TRBJ2-1, the V gene TRBV18, with a tentative D call TRBD2 (5 bases). The CDR3 runs to 12 residues. The V and J ends lost 6 bases and 10 bases respectively, with 13 bases between them. Per the germline V gene, CDR1 is KGHSH and CDR2 is LQKENI. CDR3 amino acids: CASSPNGNEQFF. The CDR3 nucleotides are TGTGCCAGCTCGCCTAACGGGAACGAGCAGTTCTTC.

This chain links TRBV4-1 with TRBJ2-2; the match to TRBD1 covers 9 bases. The V segment lost 5 bases and the J segment 6 bases; nucleotides outside the gene matches: 10. The CDR3 runs to 16 residues. The germline CDR1 and CDR2 sequences are MGHRA and YSYEKL. In DNA, the CDR3 is TGCGCCAGCAGCACCGAACCACAGGGGGCTTCCGGGGAGCTGTTTTTT. It codes for CASSTEPQGASGELFF.

This clonotype showed up many times. The genes are TRBV7-2 and TRBJ1-2; 7 positions match TRBD1. V shed 2 bases, J shed 5 bases, and the junction held 8 bases outside the gene matches. This CDR3 has 15 amino acids. Germline loops: CDR1 SGHTA, CDR2 FQGNSA. CDR3 sequence: CASSLRGQTPYGYTF. The DNA for the CDR3 is TGTGCCAGCAGCTTAAGGGGACAGACCCCTTATGGCTACACCTTC.

The chain joins TRBV6-5 to TRBJ1-6; unclear D gene. V lost 2 bases and J lost 11, with 10 bases in between. The CDR3 runs 13 residues. Germline loops: CDR1 MNHEY, CDR2 SVGAGI. The CDR3: CASSYASYAPLHF. CDR3 nucleotides: TGTGCCAGCAGTTACGCTTCGTACGCACCCCTCCACTTT.

By frequency in the sample, this clonotype is medium-sized. The V gene is TRBV2, the J gene TRBJ1-3; TRBD1 matches at 8 bases. Trimming took 7 bases from V and 4 from J; bases not matched to a gene: 3. The V gene's germline CDR1 is SNHLY and CDR2 FYNNEI. CDR3 length: 13 amino acids. CDR3 in DNA: TGTGCCAGCACCGGGACAGGAGGAAACACCATATATTTT. Translated, it gives CASTGTGGNTIYF.

This clonotype was observed at least ten times. This chain links TRBV5-1 with TRBJ1-1, with a possible D match to TRBD1 (5 bases). Trimming removed 4 bases at V and 2 bases at J, with 15 bases between. There are 15 residues in the CDR3. Germline CDR1 and CDR2: SGHRS and YFSETQ. The CDR3 DNA follows: TGCGCCAGCAGCGGCAAGGGACCTCTCAACACTGAAGCTTTCTTT. Protein product: CASSGKGPLNTEAFF.

This clonotype was counted many times. The V and J genes are TRBV12-3 or TRBV12-4 and TRBJ2-1; either TRBD1 or TRBD2 may supply D (7 bases each). V lost 4 bases and J lost 4, with 23 bases in between. This CDR3 spans 18 amino acids. This chain's CDR3 is CASSSGISGRGGYNEQFF. CDR3 DNA sequence: TGTGCCAGCAGTTCCGGCATTAGCGGCAGGGGGGGTTACAATGAGCAGTTCTTC.

The genes are TRBV19 and TRBJ1-3, with D perhaps matching TRBD1 (5 bases). The V and J ends lost 10 bases and 0 bases respectively, with 25 bases between them. The CDR3 covers 18 residues. The germline V gene has CDR1 LNHDA and CDR2 SQIVND (reference sequence). For the CDR3, the DNA is TGTGCCATCTCGTCAAACCGGGACGCTTGGTACTCTGGAAACACCATATATTTT. Protein: CAISSNRDAWYSGNTIYF.

The chain joins TRBV5-6 to TRBJ1-1; D gene ambiguous. Germline CDR1 and CDR2: SGHDT and YYEEEE. Trimming took off 7 bases at V and 10 bases at J, with 17 bases between the two ends. The CDR3 is 12 residues long. The CDR3, as DNA: TGTGCCAGCGTGTATGGATCTGGCGGAGCTTTCTTT. Residues: CASVYGSGGAFF.

This clonotype was observed at least ten times. The CDR3 loop reads CSAGRAYNEQFF. DNA for the CDR3: TGCAGCGCCGGGAGGGCCTACAATGAGCAGTTCTTC. The gene calls are TRBV29-1 and TRBJ2-1; 8 nucleotides align to TRBD2. The CDR3 length is 12 residues. J gave up 2 bases and V 7 bases, and 1 base lay outside the gene matches. The germline V gene encodes CDR1 SQVTM and CDR2 ANQGSEA.

The sample holds many counts of this clonotype. The V call is TRBV27, the J call TRBJ2-7; possible D gene TRBD1, 6 bases. The CDR3 runs to 13 residues. CDR1 is MNHEY and CDR2 is SMNVEV in the germline V gene (reference sequence). The germline V and J ends were trimmed by 2 bases and 10 bases, with 15 bases remaining between them. The CDR3 protein is CASSLRLDRYQYF. The CDR3 DNA reads as TGTGCCAGCAGTTTACGCCTAGACAGGTATCAGTACTTC.

This clonotype has ten or more counts. This rearrangement joins TRBV29-1 to TRBJ1-1, with unresolved D. CDR1 is SQVTM, CDR2 ANQGSEA, per germline. CDR3 length equals 12 residues. V gave up 6 bases and J gave up 1 base, with 9 bases separating them. The CDR3 sequence is CSVGGWNTEAFF. The CDR3 DNA reads as TGCAGCGTCGGAGGTTGGAACACTGAAGCTTTCTTT.

The chain links TRBV7-2 to TRBJ2-1; D gene uncertain. V was shortened by 5 bases and J by 9 bases, with 8 bases between the two germline ends. This CDR3 spans 11 amino acids. The germline gives CDR1 SGHTA, CDR2 FQGNSA. The CDR3: CASSPYGEQFF. In DNA form, the CDR3 reads TGTGCCAGCAGCCCCTATGGTGAGCAGTTCTTC. Full variable domain (outside the CDR3, taken from reference TRBV7-2 and TRBJ2-1): GAGVSQSPSNKVTEKGKDVELRCDPISGHTALYWYRQSLGQGLEFLIYFQGNSAPDKSGLPSDRFSAERTGGSVSTLTIQRTQQEDSAVYLCASSPYGEQFFGPGTRLTVL.

This clonotype was counted at least ten times. The chain has TRBV5-1 and TRBJ2-5, with a possible D match to TRBD2 (5 bases). Trimming pared 4 bases from V and 3 bases from J, leaving 13 bases between. Germline loops: CDR1 SGHRS, CDR2 YFSETQ. This CDR3 region has 14 residues. CDR3 amino acids: CASSPLEAEETQYF. CDR3 bases: TGCGCCAGCAGCCCGCTCGAAGCGGAAGAGACCCAGTACTTC.

V gene TRBV4-1 combines with J gene TRBJ2-1, with 9 bases lining up with TRBD2. V trimming: 11 bases; J trimming: 4 bases; junction bases outside the gene matches: 12. The CDR3 consists of 15 residues. CDR1 is MGHRA and CDR2 is YSYEKL in the germline V gene. CDR3 DNA: TGCGCCGACAGCCACGGGACTAGCTCTTACAATGAGCAGTTCTTC. Translating gives CADSHGTSSYNEQFF.

Sample share makes this clonotype medium-sized. The chain combines TRBV20-1 with TRBJ2-7; 7 bases map to TRBD1. This CDR3 region has 13 residues. Trimming cost V 2 bases and J 3 bases; bases outside gene matches: 4. Germline CDR1 reads DFQATT; CDR2 reads SNEGSKA (reference sequence). The CDR3 loop is CSARYRGYYEQYF. The CDR3 DNA sequence: TGCAGTGCTAGATACAGGGGCTACTACGAGCAGTACTTC.

This clonotype appeared many times. This chain joins TRBV7-2 and TRBJ2-7; TRBD2 matches 8 bases. V gave up 5 bases and J gave up 7 bases; unmatched junction bases: 13. CDR3 length: 15 amino acids. Germline V gene sequence: CDR1 SGHTA, CDR2 FQGNSA. In DNA, the CDR3 is TGTGCCAGCAGCGCGCGATCGGGACTAGTTAATGAGCAGTACTTC. It encodes CASSARSGLVNEQYF.

In its sample, this clonotype was seen many times. This chain links TRBV7-9 with TRBJ2-1, with TRBD2 matching over 7 bases. This CDR3 comprises 18 residues. CDR1 SEHNR and CDR2 FQNEAQ come from the germline V gene (reference sequence). Trimming removed 6 bases from V and 6 bases from J; junction bases left unmatched: 20. The CDR3 nucleotides read TGTGCCAGCAGTACCCCGAGCGGCGCGGGAGCTGTGGGCAATGAGCAGTTCTTC. Translation: CASSTPSGAGAVGNEQFF. The full variable domain, rest sourced from reference TRBV7-9 and TRBJ2-1, is DTGVSQNPRHKITKRGQNVTFRCDPISEHNRLYWYRQTLGQGPEFLTYFQNEAQLEKSRLLSDRFSAERPKGSFSTLEIQRTEQGDSAMYLCASSTPSGAGAVGNEQFFGPGTRLTVL.